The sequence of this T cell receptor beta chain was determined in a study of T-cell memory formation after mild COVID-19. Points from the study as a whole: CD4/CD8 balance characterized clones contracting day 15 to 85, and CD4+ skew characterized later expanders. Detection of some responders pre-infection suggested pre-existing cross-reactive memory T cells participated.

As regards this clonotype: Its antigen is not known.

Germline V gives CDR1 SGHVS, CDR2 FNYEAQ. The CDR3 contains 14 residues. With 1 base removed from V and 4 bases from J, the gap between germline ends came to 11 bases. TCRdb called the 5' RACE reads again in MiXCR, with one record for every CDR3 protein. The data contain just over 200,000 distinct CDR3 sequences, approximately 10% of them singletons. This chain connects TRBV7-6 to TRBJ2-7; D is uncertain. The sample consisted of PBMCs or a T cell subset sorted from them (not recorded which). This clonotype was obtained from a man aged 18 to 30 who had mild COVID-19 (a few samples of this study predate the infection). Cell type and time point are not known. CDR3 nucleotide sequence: TGTGCCAGCAGCTTAGATGCGCTGTCTTACGAGCAGTACTTC. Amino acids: CASSLDALSYEQYF.